Shown below are 32 T cell receptor beta chains from a single sample sequenced in a study of liver allograft versus peripheral blood T cells. Study in general: Peripheral blood of the recipients supplied T cell receptor repertoires that were compared with those in transplanted livers.

From the reads, TCRdb called clonotypes with MiXCR, one entry per CDR3 protein. The sample consists of about 12,000 distinct CDR3 sequences, over 25% of them appearing once. These receptors originate from a human patient who had a liver transplant. The graft donor may account for some of the T cells.

The chain is built from TRBV6-2 or TRBV6-3 and TRBJ2-2; D is perhaps TRBD1 (5 bases). CDR1 and CDR2 from the germline V gene are MNHEY and SVGEGT. Trimming removed 6 bases from V and 9 bases from J, with 14 bases in between. This CDR3 comprises 13 residues. CDR3 protein: CASRDKGVRELFF. CDR3 sequence (DNA): TGTGCCAGCAGGGACAAAGGGGTCCGGGAGCTGTTTTTT.

V gene TRBV12-3 or TRBV12-4 combines with J gene TRBJ1-1; 11 nucleotides align to TRBD1. V was clipped by 6 bases and J by 3 bases; unmatched bases: 3. CDR3 size: 14 residues. CDR3 nucleotides: TGTGCCAGCAGCTTGGGACAGGGGGACACTGAAGCTTTCTTT. Amino acid sequence: CASSLGQGDTEAFF.

This clonotype was seen more than once but under ten times. The V call is TRBV28, the J call TRBJ2-7; D possibly corresponds to TRBD1 (6 bases). The CDR3 covers 14 residues. CDR1 is MDHEN and CDR2 is SYDVKM in the germline V gene. Trimming shortened V by 5 bases and J by 3 bases, and 14 bases separated the two germline ends. The CDR3 reads CASSLPGAFYEQYF. CDR3 coding DNA: TGTGCCAGCAGTCTGCCAGGGGCTTTCTACGAGCAGTACTTC.

V gene TRBV5-4 combines with J gene TRBJ2-1; 7 bases match TRBD1. The V and J ends lost 4 bases and 16 bases, in that order; junction bases with no gene match: 11. The CDR3 sequence is 12 residues long. The V gene's germline CDR1 is SGHNT and CDR2 YYREEE (reference sequence). The CDR3 region is CASSDRDSSTFF. The DNA of the CDR3 is TGTGCCAGCAGCGACCGGGACAGCTCGACTTTCTTC.

The V gene is TRBV20-1, the J gene TRBJ2-3, with 7 nucleotides matching TRBD1. The CDR3 length is 16 residues. The V and J ends lost 0 bases and 1 base, in that order; junction bases with no gene match: 7. CDR1 and CDR2 from the germline V gene are DFQATT and SNEGSKA (reference sequence). The CDR3 nucleotides read TGCAGTGCTAGAGATCAGGGGGAGTTGGGCACAGATACGCAGTATTTT. Translating gives CSARDQGELGTDTQYF.

This clonotype was found many times. The gene calls are TRBV30 and TRBJ1-1, with D maybe TRBD1 (5 bases). Germline V CDR1 and CDR2: GTSNPN, SVGIG (reference sequence). The CDR3 runs 12 residues. V gave up 3 bases and J gave up 4 bases, with 9 bases separating them. The CDR3 region is CAWRGVGTEAFF. The DNA of the CDR3 is TGTGCCTGGAGGGGGGTCGGCACTGAAGCTTTCTTT.

At least ten counts were recorded for this clonotype. The chain uses TRBV30 and TRBJ1-2; 9 nucleotides line up with TRBD1. CDR3 length equals 16 residues. Per germline, CDR1 GTSNPN and CDR2 SVGIG (reference sequence). J lost 7 bases, V lost 3 bases, and 15 bases had no gene match. DNA for the CDR3: TGTGCCTGGAGCCACAACAACAGGGGGCGCGTCGGTGGCTACACCTTC. Encoded protein: CAWSHNNRGRVGGYTF.

As for this clonotype: A much larger clone sits a single nucleotide away, making a read error possible. The chain joins TRBV15 to TRBJ1-5; D may be TRBD1 (5 bases). With 6 bases removed from V and 3 bases from J, the gap between germline ends came to 15 bases. This CDR3 region has 15 residues. The germline V gene encodes CDR1 LNHNV and CDR2 YYDKDF (reference sequence). CDR3 sequence (DNA): TGTGCCACCAGGACGACAGTGAAGGTCAATCAGCCCCAGCATTTT. It encodes CATRTTVKVNQPQHF. The entire variable domain, with the rest obtained from reference TRBV15 and TRBJ1-5, is as follows: DAMVIQNPRYQVTQFGKPVTLSCSQTLNHNVMYWYQQKSSQAPKLLFHYYDKDFNNEADTPDNFQSRRPNTSFCFLDIRSPGLGDTAMYLCATRTTVKVNQPQHFGDGTRLSIL.

The chain uses TRBV19 and TRBJ2-6; 7 bases line up with TRBD1. The trim removed 7 bases at V and 2 bases at J, leaving 11 bases unmatched. CDR3 length: 17 amino acids. CDR1 is LNHDA, CDR2 SQIVND, per germline (reference sequence). CDR3 protein: CASTLTGTGAGANVLTF. The CDR3 DNA reads as TGTGCCAGTACCCTGACAGGGACCGGAGCTGGGGCCAACGTCCTGACTTTC.

The J gene is TRBJ2-7, the V gene TRBV5-4; 7 positions match TRBD1. The V segment lost 3 bases and the J segment 3 bases; nucleotides outside the gene matches: 6. The CDR3 covers 14 residues. Germline CDR1 is SGHNT and CDR2 is YYREEE (reference sequence). In DNA, the CDR3 is TGTGCCAGCAGCTCTGACAGGGTGGTCTACGAGCAGTACTTC. Encoded protein: CASSSDRVVYEQYF.

This clonotype was counted only a few times. This chain connects TRBV19 to TRBJ2-7, with TRBD2 as a possible D gene (5 bases). Germline CDR1 is LNHDA and CDR2 is SQIVND (reference sequence). Trimming shortened V by 3 bases and J by 3 bases, and 9 bases separated the two germline ends. The CDR3 is 13 residues long. Written as DNA, the CDR3 is TGTGCCAGTAGTATCAACGAGGGCTACGAGCAGTACTTC. It codes for CASSINEGYEQYF.

The chain couples TRBV19 to TRBJ1-5; D gene unclear. Looked up from germline, CDR1 is LNHDA and CDR2 is SQIVND (reference sequence). This CDR3 region has 16 residues. V lost 1 base and J 7 bases, leaving 17 bases between the germline ends. The CDR3 sequence: CASSIGGFGQGQPQHF. The CDR3 coding sequence is TGTGCCAGTAGTATAGGGGGATTTGGGCAAGGGCAGCCCCAGCATTTT.

Judged by abundance, this clonotype is medium-sized (0.01 to 0.1%). The chain couples TRBV5-6 to TRBJ1-6; maybe TRBD1 (5 bases). This CDR3 region has 15 residues. The germline V gene has CDR1 SGHDT and CDR2 YYEEEE. Trimming removed 5 bases from V and 7 bases from J, with 16 bases in between. The CDR3 is CASSPGLSWNSPLHF. The CDR3 DNA reads as TGTGCCAGCAGTCCGGGGCTGAGCTGGAATTCACCCCTCCACTTT.

In this sample, this clonotype turned up once. This rearrangement joins TRBV7-9 to TRBJ2-3; TRBD2 is a possible D gene (5 bases). The CDR3 extends over 12 amino acids. The V gene lost 4 bases and the J gene lost 11 bases, with 13 bases spanning the gap. Germline V CDR1 and CDR2: SEHNR, FQNEAQ (reference sequence). The CDR3 region is CASSSARERQYF. The CDR3 nucleotides read TGTGCCAGCAGCTCAGCCCGGGAAAGGCAGTATTTT.

The chain employs TRBV11-2 and TRBJ2-7; 8 positions match TRBD2. Germline assignment: CDR1 SGHAT and CDR2 FQNNGV. The V and J ends lost 1 base and 0 bases, in that order; junction bases with no gene match: 8. The CDR3 loop spans 17 amino acids. CDR3: CASSLVASGRGSYEQYF. The CDR3 nucleotides are TGTGCCAGCAGCTTAGTTGCGTCCGGGAGGGGCTCCTACGAGCAGTACTTC.

This clonotype was seen a few times. This chain connects TRBV6-6 to TRBJ2-2; maybe TRBD2 (5 bases). V dropped 9 bases and J dropped 7 bases, with 18 bases sitting between them. CDR3 size: 14 residues. CDR1 and CDR2 (germline): MNHNY, SVGAGI (reference sequence). CDR3 coding DNA: TGTGCCAGTAATGGGATAGGAGAGGGCGGGGAGCTGTTTTTT. Translating gives CASNGIGEGGELFF.

Ten or more counts support this clonotype. The chain is built from TRBV7-9 and TRBJ2-3; 7 bases line up with TRBD2. This CDR3 has 16 amino acids. The germline V gene has CDR1 SEHNR and CDR2 FQNEAQ (reference sequence). J was trimmed by 1 base and V by 5 bases; bases with no gene match: 9. The CDR3 reads CASSRALAEGTDTQYF. The CDR3 DNA is TGTGCCAGCAGCCGCGCTCTAGCGGAAGGCACAGATACGCAGTATTTT.

This clonotype appeared a few times. The chain uses TRBV6-1 and TRBJ2-7; possibly TRBD2 for D (5 bases). Trimming took 4 bases from V and 0 from J, leaving 7 bases between them. This CDR3 is 13 amino acids long. Germline V gene lookup returns CDR1 MNHNS and CDR2 SASEGT. The CDR3 region has the DNA TGTGCCAGCAGTGCTGGGAGCTCCTACGAGCAGTACTTC. This sequence encodes CASSAGSSYEQYF.

This clonotype was found a few times. This chain uses TRBV14 with TRBJ1-1; D uncertain. CDR3 length: 15 residues. Germline CDR1 is SGHDN and CDR2 is FVKESK. With 1 base removed from V and 0 bases from J, the gap between germline ends came to 9 bases. CDR3 in DNA: TGTGCCAGCAGCCAAGTCGGCGGGGTGAACACTGAAGCTTTCTTT. This encodes CASSQVGGVNTEAFF.

This clonotype is labeled medium-sized. This chain joins TRBV6-5 and TRBJ1-1, with D unclear. Deletions cut 2 bases from V and 2 bases from J, with 6 bases between. The germline CDR1 and CDR2 sequences are MNHEY and SVGAGI. CDR3 length equals 13 residues. The CDR3 region is CASSYAYNTEAFF. In DNA, the CDR3 is TGTGCCAGCAGTTACGCTTATAACACTGAAGCTTTCTTT.

The chain couples TRBV28 to TRBJ1-1; TRBD1 might be the D (6 bases). Trimming pared 1 base from V and 1 base from J, leaving 16 bases between. The CDR3 length is 17 residues. CDR1 and CDR2 (germline): MDHEN, SYDVKM. The CDR3 region is CASSLSWGAGGNTEAFF. CDR3 nucleotides: TGTGCCAGCAGTTTATCGTGGGGGGCCGGGGGGAACACTGAAGCTTTCTTT.

This clonotype is medium-sized (0.01 to 0.1%) in the sample. The chain is built from TRBV19 and TRBJ1-2, with unresolved D. The CDR3 consists of 11 residues. The V and J ends lost 5 bases and 2 bases respectively, with 3 bases between them. Germline V gene data show CDR1 as LNHDA and CDR2 as SQIVND (reference sequence). CDR3 residues: CASSENYGYTF. The DNA for the CDR3 is TGTGCCAGTAGTGAGAACTATGGCTACACCTTC.

The chain links TRBV28 to TRBJ2-5, with TRBD2 matching over 11 bases. The CDR3 is 16 residues long. V gave up 6 bases and J gave up 2 bases; unmatched junction bases: 8. Looked up from germline, CDR1 is MDHEN and CDR2 is SYDVKM. The CDR3 is CASSRGLAGPQETQYF. The CDR3, as DNA: TGTGCCAGCAGCCGAGGACTAGCGGGCCCACAAGAGACCCAGTACTTC.

This clonotype has ten or more counts. The CDR3 DNA sequence: TGTGCCAGCAGCCCACTAGCGGGAGACCCAGATACGCAGTATTTT. Encoded protein: CASSPLAGDPDTQYF. The chain combines TRBV7-9 with TRBJ2-3; TRBD2 agrees at 11 bases. The CDR3 sequence is 15 residues long. V lost 5 bases, J lost 4 bases, and 5 bases stayed unmatched. Looked up from germline, CDR1 is SEHNR and CDR2 is FQNEAQ (reference sequence).

The table lists this clonotype with a few counts. The chain employs TRBV11-2 and TRBJ2-3; 7 bases align to TRBD2. Germline V gene lookup returns CDR1 SGHAT and CDR2 FQNNGV. The CDR3 totals 15 residues. Trimming took 2 bases from V and 4 from J; bases not matched to a gene: 6. CDR3 bases: TGTGCCAGCAGCTTAATAGCGGGTCTTGCAGATACGCAGTATTTT. This sequence encodes CASSLIAGLADTQYF.

V usage is TRBV6-5 and J usage is TRBJ1-3; maybe TRBD1 (5 bases). The CDR3 length is 15 residues. V was pared by 3 bases and J by 0 bases, with 9 bases between. Germline assignment: CDR1 MNHEY and CDR2 SVGAGI. The CDR3 loop reads CASSYQGNSGNTIYF. The CDR3 DNA reads as TGTGCCAGCAGTTATCAGGGAAACTCTGGAAACACCATATATTTT.

This clonotype was recorded only once. The rearrangement uses TRBV6-1 and TRBJ2-5; TRBD1 agrees at 7 bases. This CDR3 spans 18 amino acids. After removal of 6 bases from V and 0 bases from J, the junction contained 16 bases not matched to a gene. The germline gives CDR1 MNHNS, CDR2 SASEGT. CDR3 protein: CASRTGPQRGPYQETQYF. As DNA, the CDR3 is TGTGCCAGCAGGACTGGGCCCCAAAGGGGGCCTTACCAAGAGACCCAGTACTTC.

Concerning this clonotype itself: This may come from a read error, since a much larger clone is one base off. The chain joins TRBV24-1 to TRBJ2-3, with TRBD2 matching 13 bases. V dropped 1 base and J dropped 5; count of bases not matched to a gene: 2. The CDR3 consists of 16 residues. From germline, CDR1 is KGHDR and CDR2 SFDVKD. The CDR3 is CATSDFTSGGEDTQYF. CDR3 nucleotide sequence: TGTGCCACCAGTGATTTTACTAGCGGGGGGGAAGATACGCAGTATTTT.

The V and J genes are TRBV6-6 and TRBJ1-6; tentative D call: TRBD1 (6 bases). CDR3 length: 14 amino acids. V was shortened by 5 bases and J by 9 bases, with 14 bases between the two germline ends. Germline V gene lookup returns CDR1 MNHNY and CDR2 SVGAGI (reference sequence). The CDR3 coding sequence is TGTGCCAGCAGTGAAGCTTCCAGGGGTTCACCCCTCCACTTT. It specifies CASSEASRGSPLHF.

This clonotype was observed a few times. The CDR3 DNA is TGTGCCAGCAGCGACAGTCCGATACGGGAGCAGTACTTC. Its translation: CASSDSPIREQYF. V is TRBV6-1 and J is TRBJ2-7, with TRBD1 as a possible D gene (5 bases). This CDR3 contains 13 residues. The V gene lost 6 bases and the J gene lost 7 bases, with 16 bases spanning the gap. Germline lookup yields CDR1 MNHNS and CDR2 SASEGT.

This clonotype was detected many times. V and J are TRBV10-3 and TRBJ2-7; D unclear. This CDR3 has 12 amino acids. Germline values: CDR1 ENHRY, CDR2 SYGVKD. Trimming took off 10 bases at V and 3 bases at J, with 13 bases between the two ends. The CDR3 DNA reads as TGTGCCACCGCCCTCGAAGGCTACGAGCAGTACTTC. Encoded protein: CATALEGYEQYF.

The chain couples TRBV19 to TRBJ2-7, with 13 bases lining up with TRBD2. This CDR3 has 16 amino acids. V dropped 4 bases and J dropped 5; count of bases not matched to a gene: 8. From germline, CDR1 is LNHDA and CDR2 SQIVND (reference sequence). The CDR3 DNA follows: TGTGCCAGTAGTACCAGGACTAGCGGGAGAAGGCACGAGCAGTACTTC. It is translated as CASSTRTSGRRHEQYF.